This is a list of T cell receptor beta chains from one sample in a study of vaccination and CD4 T cells after COVID-19. Antigens for these TCRs are unknown. TCRdb fed the PCR reads into MiXCR, producing one record per CDR3 protein. The repertoire consists of 20,000 to 30,000 distinct CDR3 sequences, with less than 45% occurring once and the leading ten covering around 5.1%. The material was CD4+ T cells from blood, cultured in vitro, obtained about 7 months after SARS-CoV-2 vaccination. The receptors shown here come from a human donor who had recovered from COVID-19. Both conserved end residues are part of each CDR3. Each record gives: V gene, D gene, clone size, J gene, CDR3 protein, CDR3 DNA. The D gene is left open where the match is weak. Not all rows give a size; the values are once, few, many and, for expanded clones, a class.

v_gene: TRBV4-3
d_gene: -
abundance: -
j_gene: TRBJ2-6
CDR3aa: CASSQDASSSGANVLTF
CDR3nt: TGCGCCAGCAGCCAAGATGCGTCATCCTCTGGGGCCAACGTCCTGACTTTC

v_gene: TRBV7-8
d_gene: -
abundance: few
j_gene: TRBJ2-5
CDR3aa: CASSLAGGQETQYF
CDR3nt: TGTGCCAGCAGCTTAGCCGGGGGCCAAGAGACCCAGTACTTC

v_gene: TRBV24-1
d_gene: TRBD2
abundance: few
j_gene: TRBJ2-7
CDR3aa: CATSDPGTSGRPGEQYF
CDR3nt: TGTGCCACCAGTGATCCCGGGACTAGCGGGAGGCCGGGAGAGCAGTACTTC

v_gene: TRBV27
d_gene: TRBD1
abundance: few
j_gene: TRBJ1-2
CDR3aa: CASSEGQFNYGYTF
CDR3nt: TGTGCCAGCAGTGAGGGACAGTTTAACTATGGCTACACCTTC

v_gene: TRBV5-4
d_gene: -
abundance: -
j_gene: TRBJ1-2
CDR3aa: CASSLDRDSLVGYTF
CDR3nt: TGTGCCAGCAGCTTGGATCGGGACTCCCTCGTTGGCTACACCTTC

v_gene: TRBV7-2
d_gene: -
abundance: few
j_gene: TRBJ1-5
CDR3aa: CASSLGFSSQPQHF
CDR3nt: TGTGCCAGCAGCTTAGGGTTTAGTAGTCAGCCCCAGCATTTT

v_gene: TRBV7-3
d_gene: -
abundance: -
j_gene: TRBJ2-7
CDR3aa: CASSYYEQYF
CDR3nt: TGTGCCAGCAGCTACTACGAGCAGTACTTC

v_gene: TRBV7-3
d_gene: -
abundance: -
j_gene: TRBJ2-3
CDR3aa: CASSTGTSVKYF
CDR3nt: TGTGCCAGCAGCACCGGGACGTCCGTGAAGTATTTT

v_gene: TRBV28
d_gene: -
abundance: -
j_gene: TRBJ1-5
CDR3aa: CATWGVQNQPQHF
CDR3nt: TGTGCCACCTGGGGGGTTCAGAATCAGCCCCAGCATTTT

v_gene: TRBV4-1
d_gene: -
abundance: -
j_gene: TRBJ2-5
CDR3aa: CASSQPTSGFETQYF
CDR3nt: TGCGCCAGCAGCCAGCCGACTAGTGGGTTCGAGACCCAGTACTTC

v_gene: TRBV6-1
d_gene: -
abundance: few
j_gene: TRBJ1-5
CDR3aa: CASSERQVRLIADQPQHF
CDR3nt: TGTGCCAGCAGTGAAAGACAAGTAAGGTTGATAGCGGATCAGCCCCAGCATTTT

v_gene: TRBV24-1
d_gene: -
abundance: -
j_gene: TRBJ2-1
CDR3aa: CATSDGGWNEQFF
CDR3nt: TGTGCCACCAGTGACGGCGGTTGGAATGAGCAGTTCTTC

v_gene: TRBV20-1
d_gene: -
abundance: -
j_gene: TRBJ1-1
CDR3aa: CSARGPIDEGAFF
CDR3nt: TGCAGTGCTAGGGGGCCCATTGACGAGGGAGCTTTCTTT

v_gene: TRBV4-3
d_gene: -
abundance: -
j_gene: TRBJ1-5
CDR3aa: CASSRGVVGQPQHF
CDR3nt: TGCGCCAGCAGCCGGGGGGTTGTGGGACAGCCCCAGCATTTT

v_gene: TRBV7-3
d_gene: TRBD2
abundance: -
j_gene: TRBJ2-1
CDR3aa: CASSPLAGSSYNEQFF
CDR3nt: TGTGCCAGCAGCCCCCTAGCGGGGAGCTCCTACAATGAGCAGTTCTTC

v_gene: TRBV20-1
d_gene: TRBD2
abundance: -
j_gene: TRBJ2-1
CDR3aa: CSAGTSGSSYNEQFF
CDR3nt: TGCAGTGCAGGGACTAGCGGAAGCTCCTACAATGAGCAGTTCTTC

v_gene: TRBV24-1
d_gene: -
abundance: -
j_gene: TRBJ1-1
CDR3aa: CAIHREGGTEAFF
CDR3nt: TGTGCCATCCACAGGGAGGGAGGAACTGAAGCTTTCTTT

v_gene: TRBV27
d_gene: TRBD2
abundance: -
j_gene: TRBJ2-7
CDR3aa: CASRPGLAGPTYEQYF
CDR3nt: TGTGCCAGCAGACCGGGACTAGCGGGCCCCACCTACGAGCAGTACTTC

v_gene: TRBV27
d_gene: TRBD1
abundance: -
j_gene: TRBJ1-1
CDR3aa: CASRALRQGAQEMNTEAFF
CDR3nt: TGTGCCAGCAGGGCCTTAAGGCAGGGGGCCCAGGAGATGAACACTGAAGCTTTCTTT

v_gene: TRBV11-3
d_gene: -
abundance: few
j_gene: TRBJ2-3
CDR3aa: CASSLGRREIDTDTQYF
CDR3nt: TGTGCCAGCAGTCTTGGGAGGAGGGAAATAGACACAGATACGCAGTATTTT

v_gene: TRBV29-1
d_gene: -
abundance: -
j_gene: TRBJ2-7
CDR3aa: CSASRSTEQYF
CDR3nt: TGCAGCGCTAGCCGTTCCACCGAGCAGTACTTC

v_gene: TRBV7-9
d_gene: -
abundance: -
j_gene: TRBJ2-7
CDR3aa: CASTSGRAYEQYF
CDR3nt: TGTGCCAGCACCTCTGGACGGGCCTACGAGCAGTACTTC

v_gene: TRBV4-2
d_gene: -
abundance: -
j_gene: TRBJ2-5
CDR3aa: CASSREGGGPETQYF
CDR3nt: TGTGCCAGCAGCCGTGAGGGCGGTGGCCCAGAGACCCAGTACTTC

v_gene: TRBV6-1
d_gene: TRBD1
abundance: -
j_gene: TRBJ1-2
CDR3aa: CASSDGQGAGGYTF
CDR3nt: TGTGCCAGCAGTGATGGACAGGGCGCGGGTGGCTACACCTTC

v_gene: TRBV6-1
d_gene: -
abundance: few
j_gene: TRBJ2-2
CDR3aa: CASKVEAQATGELFF
CDR3nt: TGTGCCAGCAAAGTTGAGGCCCAGGCCACCGGGGAGCTGTTTTTT

v_gene: TRBV7-9
d_gene: TRBD2
abundance: -
j_gene: TRBJ2-5
CDR3aa: CASSVLAGAGETQYF
CDR3nt: TGTGCCAGCAGTGTACTAGCGGGGGCCGGAGAGACCCAGTACTTC

v_gene: TRBV24-1
d_gene: -
abundance: few
j_gene: TRBJ2-3
CDR3aa: CATSDRSATDTQYF
CDR3nt: TGTGCCACCAGTGACCGGAGCGCCACAGATACGCAGTATTTT

v_gene: TRBV28
d_gene: -
abundance: -
j_gene: TRBJ2-3
CDR3aa: CASSLSGQLRDGGTQYF
CDR3nt: TGTGCCAGCAGTTTATCCGGACAGCTCCGGGACGGGGGTACGCAGTATTTT

v_gene: TRBV19
d_gene: -
abundance: few
j_gene: TRBJ1-2
CDR3aa: CASSMLDPKGGYTF
CDR3nt: TGTGCCAGTAGTATGCTGGACCCGAAGGGCGGCTACACCTTC

v_gene: TRBV6-1
d_gene: TRBD2
abundance: once
j_gene: TRBJ2-1
CDR3aa: CASSRDSGSSYNEQFF
CDR3nt: TGTGCCAGCAGCAGAGACAGCGGGAGCTCCTACAATGAGCAGTTCTTC

v_gene: TRBV12-2
d_gene: -
abundance: -
j_gene: TRBJ2-7
CDR3aa: CASRFSDSVSYEQYF
CDR3nt: TGTGCAAGTCGCTTCAGTGACAGCGTCTCCTACGAGCAGTACTTC

v_gene: TRBV6-2/TRBV6-3
d_gene: TRBD1
abundance: -
j_gene: TRBJ2-3
CDR3aa: CASSLTGTVQYF
CDR3nt: TGTGCCAGCAGTCTAACCGGGACAGTACAGTATTTT

v_gene: TRBV5-8
d_gene: TRBD1
abundance: -
j_gene: TRBJ2-5
CDR3aa: CASSPGTGGQETQYF
CDR3nt: TGTGCCAGCAGCCCCGGGACAGGGGGCCAAGAGACCCAGTACTTC

v_gene: TRBV7-9
d_gene: TRBD2
abundance: -
j_gene: TRBJ2-7
CDR3aa: CASSLVVAGGPSEQYF
CDR3nt: TGTGCCAGCAGCTTAGTAGTAGCGGGAGGGCCAAGCGAGCAGTACTTC

v_gene: TRBV24-1
d_gene: -
abundance: few
j_gene: TRBJ2-3
CDR3aa: CATSVDSGATDTQYF
CDR3nt: TGTGCCACCAGTGTCGATTCGGGGGCGACAGATACGCAGTATTTT

v_gene: TRBV20-1
d_gene: -
abundance: -
j_gene: TRBJ1-1
CDR3aa: CSARDEAFF
CDR3nt: TGCAGTGCTAGAGACGAAGCTTTCTTT

v_gene: TRBV20-1
d_gene: TRBD2
abundance: -
j_gene: TRBJ2-1
CDR3aa: CSASSRWTSGNNEQFF
CDR3nt: TGCAGTGCTAGCTCCCGTTGGACTAGCGGTAACAATGAGCAGTTCTTC

v_gene: TRBV11-1
d_gene: -
abundance: few
j_gene: TRBJ2-7
CDR3aa: CASSLLGNPYEQYF
CDR3nt: TGTGCCAGCAGCTTACTTGGCAATCCCTACGAGCAGTACTTC

v_gene: TRBV25-1
d_gene: TRBD2
abundance: -
j_gene: TRBJ2-1
CDR3aa: CASSLLTSGINNEQFF
CDR3nt: TGTGCCAGCAGTCTACTGACTAGCGGGATAAACAATGAGCAGTTCTTC

v_gene: TRBV6-1
d_gene: -
abundance: -
j_gene: TRBJ2-2
CDR3aa: CASSLRTNTGELFF
CDR3nt: TGTGCCAGCAGTCTCCGGACAAACACCGGGGAGCTGTTTTTT

v_gene: TRBV20-1
d_gene: TRBD2
abundance: few
j_gene: TRBJ2-7
CDR3aa: CSARAASGNSYEQYF
CDR3nt: TGCAGTGCTAGAGCTGCTAGCGGGAACTCCTACGAGCAGTACTTC